What follows is one T cell receptor beta chain and its context. Its recognized antigen is unknown. The sample holds no much larger clone one base away, and base qualities are not on file. The data were obtained in a study of identical twins listed by TCRdb under 2016. Regarding the complete study: To test whether fetal clonotypes persist, this study deep-sequenced TCR alpha and beta repertoires from monozygotic twins, from unrelated adults of various ages, and from cord blood. To rule out contamination, the twin experiments were replicated at different times with different library preparation protocols.

Overall study outcomes, separate from this receptor: In beta out-of-frame sequences, excess twin sharing was weaker, because having fewer shared sequences lowered the signal-to-noise ratio. Fewer insertions were carried by abundant cord blood beta clonotypes; a weaker similar trend was observed in young adult naive repertoires, while no such trend was observed in memory repertoires. Compared with coincidental sharing between unrelated individuals, out-of-frame TCR alpha sequences shared between twins showed an excess of sequences with low generation probability. In monozygotic twins, out-of-frame TCR alpha sharing was systematically underestimated by recombination models, although the models agreed with sharing between unrelated individuals. Invariant T cells such as MAIT and iNKT could partly confound zero-insertion analyses, although diverse VJ usage argued against such confounding for most clonotypes. Because the same donors could not be followed over many years, the conclusions relied on cross-sectional statistical analysis.

Library prep was done by 5' RACE. The reads were generated on an Illumina HiSeq 2000. Template switching added a universal primer binding site, and the final cDNA carried a unique molecular identifier that allowed TCR cDNA molecules to be counted accurately. Specific primers in the conserved constant-segment region were used to synthesize first-strand cDNA for TCR alpha and beta chains. To control for contamination, each cDNA library was double barcoded with a SMART-Mk sample barcode plus Illumina barcodes. TruSeq adapter sequences along with Illumina sample barcodes were introduced in two successive PCR steps. The TCR alpha and beta cDNA libraries were sequenced on the Illumina HiSeq platform using custom primers. On the authors' methods: MiGEC processed the raw reads to extract unique molecular identifiers, while MiXCR was used to determine the CDR3 positions. For each individual, recombination models were inferred using an EM algorithm with the repgenHMM and IGoR tools. Shared clonotype analysis was performed with the tcR package in R, normalizing sharing by the product of cloneset sizes. To study raw recombination free of thymic and clonal selection effects, out-of-frame nonproductive sequences were analyzed. TCRdb trimmed public reads at Q25 via fastp, called clones via MiXCR and kept in-frame beta chains. Entries that share a CDR3 protein sequence are merged under the most common genes and DNA. TCRdb's processing, not the authors' own work, is the source of the V and J calls. The sample data list around 230,000 distinct CDR3 sequences, and approximately 7.1% of these were observed just once. The ten top clones hold 13% to 15% of the sample.

All donors were healthy Caucasians. The twin cohort comprised three pairs of female monozygotic twins, all aged roughly 18 to 30 years. Positive isolation kits from Invitrogen were used to isolate the CD4+ and CD8+ T cell populations. These data were also reused for a study on T cells expressing NK-cell markers. Looking at the second paper: Three sorted T-cell subsets (CD3+CD56+NKG2C+, CD3+CD56+NKG2C- and CD3+CD56-NKG2C+) from under ten donors had their TCR beta-chain repertoires profiled. Among the eight sequenced donors, only one was HCMV-seronegative, while the other seven were HCMV-seropositive. To restrict sorting to alphabetaTCR-expressing T cells, an anti-gammadeltaTCR antibody was added in several experiments. In five to seven donors, the dominant CD3+CD56+NKG2C+ clonotypes were among the top 10 CD8+ clonotypes and accounted for 1.0-7.0% of CD8+ T cells. Those dominant clonotypes were again the most abundant among CD3+CD56-NKG2C+ cells in a handful of donors, at about 28.3-60.1%. Whether the expanded NKG2C-expressing T cell clones were specific for HCMV antigens was left unclear. The eight sequenced donors were randomly selected healthy volunteers, three men and five women. A commercial ELISA kit detecting HCMV-specific IgG in serum was used to determine HCMV serostatus. MIGEC was used to demultiplex reads and group the reads by UMI, and MiTCR was used to assemble and quantify clonotypes. To exclude erroneous sequences, any TCR cDNA sequence not supported by at least two reads was discarded. The tcR package was used for downstream repertoire analysis, and clonotypes were matched between fractions using CDR3 nucleotide sequence together with V segment. VDJmatch was used to annotate antigen specificity against VDJdb, with one amino acid substitution allowed in CDR3.

The sequence came from a woman aged 18 to 35 in good health. Sample: CD8+ T cells sorted from blood.

CDR3 region: CASTPPGGRNEQFF. The bases read TGTGCCAGCACTCCCCCCGGGGGCCGGAATGAGCAGTTCTTC. The V gene is TRBV7-9 and the J gene is TRBJ2-1; the D gene could be TRBD1 or TRBD2, each one agreeing over 6 bases. Per the germline V gene (reference sequence), SEHNR is the CDR1 and FQNEAQ is the CDR2. Its CDR3 holds 14 amino acids, cysteine through phenylalanine. CDR3 DNA is the only sequence kept; it has 42 bases, read in frame from the first base. Trimming removed 7 bases from V and 7 bases from J, leaving 17 bases between the germline ends.